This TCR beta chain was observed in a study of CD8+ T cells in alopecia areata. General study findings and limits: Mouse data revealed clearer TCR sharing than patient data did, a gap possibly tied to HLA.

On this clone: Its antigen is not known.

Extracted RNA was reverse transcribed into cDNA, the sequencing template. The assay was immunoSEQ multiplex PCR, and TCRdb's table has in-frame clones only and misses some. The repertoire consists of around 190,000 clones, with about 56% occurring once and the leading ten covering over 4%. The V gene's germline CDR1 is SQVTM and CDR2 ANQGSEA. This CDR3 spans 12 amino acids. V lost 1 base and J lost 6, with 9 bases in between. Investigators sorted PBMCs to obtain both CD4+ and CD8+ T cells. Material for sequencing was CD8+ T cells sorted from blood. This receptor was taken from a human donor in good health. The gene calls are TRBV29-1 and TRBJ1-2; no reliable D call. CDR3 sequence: CSVEAQNNGYTF. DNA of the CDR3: TGCAGCGTTGAAGCTCAGAATAATGGCTACACCTTC.